Here is one TCR beta chain with its context. As yet, its antigen is unknown. A much larger clone lies one base from this, so it may be a read error. This record belongs to a study of regulatory T cells in long-lasting Graves disease. Findings and caveats of the study: A greater number of public clonotypes (under 3,000) was shared by persistent patients than by new patients (approximately 910).

Time point described: newly diagnosed GD, antithyroid drugs for less than 3 months. PBMC RNA was the source of the TCR library. Libraries of TCR beta came from iRepertoire HTBI primers plus Arm-PCR of CDR3 regions. TCRdb passed the multiplex PCR reads through MiXCR, listing each CDR3 protein once. The sample has 400,000 to 500,000 distinct CDR3 sequences, approximately 16% seen once. This same sample was also part of a study on T cells in Graves' hyperthyroidism and ophthalmopathy. In that study: First-round RT-PCR with HTBI primers amplified the TCR CDR3 region.

The sample was peripheral blood mononuclear cells (PBMCs), taken at new diagnosis, from a patient treated with antithyroid drugs. The clonotype originates from a woman aged 25 to 39 with Graves disease.

DNA for the CDR3: TGCGCCGGCAGCCAAGATAGTACTAGGCCCTACGAGCAGTACTTC. Translating gives CAGSQDSTRPYEQYF. The chain uses TRBV4-3 and TRBJ2-7; weak D call: TRBD2 (5 bases). CDR1 and CDR2 (germline): LGHNA, YSLEER. The CDR3 contains 15 residues.